Following are 22 T cell receptor beta chains from one sample sequenced in a study of blood T cell repertoires in COVID-19. Clones were read by immunoSEQ multiplex PCR, and TCRdb kept only the in-frame ones, dropping some. This sample yields around 250,000 clones, of which approximately 87% are seen a single time; 3.5% to 5.5% belongs to the top ten. Sequencing input: peripheral blood. These receptors came from a man in his 60s who had recovered from COVID-19.

The V gene is TRBV5-1, the J gene TRBJ2-1; D is perhaps TRBD2 (6 bases). Trimming shortened V by 5 bases and J by 8 bases, and 14 bases separated the two germline ends. The CDR3 consists of 13 residues. The germline CDR1 and CDR2 sequences are SGHRS and YFSETQ. CDR3 region: CASRAEGWHEQFF. CDR3 in DNA: TGCGCCAGCAGGGCGGAGGGGTGGCATGAGCAGTTCTTC.

The gene calls are TRBV5-5 and TRBJ2-1; 8 bases map to TRBD2. J was trimmed by 5 bases and V by 4 bases; bases with no gene match: 23. CDR3 length: 20 residues. The germline gives CDR1 SGHKS, CDR2 YYEKEE (reference sequence). The CDR3 coding sequence is TGTGCCAGCAGCCCGCTTTTCCCTGGGGGAACAACTAGCGGCCACAATGAGCAGTTCTTC. As protein: CASSPLFPGGTTSGHNEQFF.

This clone was seen a handful of times. The chain employs TRBV27 and TRBJ1-2; TRBD1 agrees at 8 bases. Germline V gene sequence: CDR1 MNHEY, CDR2 SMNVEV (reference sequence). The trim removed 6 bases at V and 4 bases at J, leaving 4 bases unmatched. This CDR3 region has 13 residues. CDR3 nucleotides: TGTGCCAGCAGCCCGACAGGGGTCTATGGCTACACCTTC. The encoded protein is CASSPTGVYGYTF.

This chain joins TRBV30 and TRBJ2-4; 8 positions agree with TRBD2. The germline V gene has CDR1 GTSNPN and CDR2 SVGIG (reference sequence). CDR3 length: 17 amino acids. With V trimmed by 2 bases and J by 0 bases, 9 bases remained unmatched. The CDR3 bases are TGTGCCTGGAGTCTTCGCCGGGGGGGACTAGCCAAAAACATTCAGTACTTC. This codes for CAWSLRRGGLAKNIQYF.

The rearrangement joins TRBV5-1 to TRBJ2-3, with D unresolved. CDR3 length equals 15 residues. Trimming left V 0 bases short and J 5 bases short, with 13 bases between. CDR1 is SGHRS, CDR2 YFSETQ, per germline. In nucleotides, the CDR3 is TGCGCCAGCAGCTTGGTAGTAAATCGAAAAGATACGCAGTATTTT. It is translated as CASSLVVNRKDTQYF. The full variable domain, with the rest looked up from reference TRBV5-1 and TRBJ2-3, is KAGVTQTPRYLIKTRGQQVTLSCSPISGHRSVSWYQQTPGQGLQFLFEYFSETQRNKGNFPGRFSGRQFSNSRSEMNVSTLELGDSALYLCASSLVVNRKDTQYFGPGTRLTVL.

V usage is TRBV18 and J usage is TRBJ1-2; TRBD1 is a possible D gene (5 bases). The CDR3 totals 15 residues. Trimming stripped 0 bases from V and 7 bases from J, with 15 bases between. The germline CDR1 and CDR2 sequences are KGHSH and LQKENI. CDR3 amino acids: CASSPPGVQTVGYTF. The CDR3 coding sequence is TGTGCCAGCTCACCACCGGGCGTTCAGACAGTTGGCTACACCTTC. The variable domain in full, with the rest retrieved from reference TRBV18 and TRBJ1-2, is NAGVMQNPRHLVRRRGQEARLRCSPMKGHSHVYWYRQLPEEGLKFMVYLQKENIIDESGMPKERFSAEFPKEGPSILRIQQVVRGDSAAYFCASSPPGVQTVGYTFGSGTRLTVV.

The rearrangement joins TRBV3-1 (or the pseudogene TRBV3-2) to TRBJ1-1; 9 bases line up with TRBD1. The junction had 0 bases not matched to a gene; V was cut back by 0 bases and J by 10 bases. Looked up from germline, CDR1 is LGHDT and CDR2 is YNNKEL (reference sequence). CDR3 length: 12 amino acids. The CDR3 DNA is TGTGCCAGCAGCCAAGAACAGGGGGCAGCTTTCTTT. Protein: CASSQEQGAAFF.

There are a few counts of this clone. The V and J genes are TRBV2 and TRBJ1-5; D might be TRBD1 (6 bases). The CDR3 is made up of 17 amino acids. Per germline, CDR1 SNHLY and CDR2 FYNNEI. The V end was cut by 7 bases, the J end by 1 base, with 20 bases between. In nucleotides, the CDR3 is TGTGCCAGCACCTCCCCCTCGGGGGGCCAGAGCAATCAGCCCCAGCATTTT. It yields the protein CASTSPSGGQSNQPQHF.

The chain employs TRBV7-9 and TRBJ2-7; 11 nucleotides agree with TRBD2. V shed 5 bases, J shed 4 bases, and the junction held 7 bases outside the gene matches. The CDR3 loop spans 15 amino acids. Germline CDR1 reads SEHNR; CDR2 reads FQNEAQ (reference sequence). CDR3 region: CASSLSGGAVYEQYF. CDR3 nucleotide sequence: TGTGCCAGCAGCCTTAGCGGGGGGGCAGTTTACGAGCAGTACTTC.

The rearrangement uses TRBV7-9 and TRBJ1-3; D unclear. Trimming took 3 bases from V and 4 from J, leaving 7 bases between them. The CDR3 sequence is 13 residues long. Germline CDR1 is SEHNR and CDR2 is FQNEAQ (reference sequence). The CDR3 DNA is TGTGCCAGCAGCTTCGGAGGAGGAAACACCATATATTTT. Protein sequence: CASSFGGGNTIYF.

This clone has a handful of counts. CDR3 nucleotides: TGCAGCGTTGACACAGGGGTCAATCAGCCCCAGCATTTT. It codes for CSVDTGVNQPQHF. The V gene is TRBV29-1, the J gene TRBJ1-5; 7 positions agree with TRBD1. The V gene end was trimmed by 3 bases and the J gene end by 3 bases; junction bases not matched to a gene: 2. This CDR3 contains 13 residues. Germline V lookup: CDR1 SQVTM, CDR2 ANQGSEA.

The chain couples TRBV27 to TRBJ2-7; TRBD1 matches at 9 bases. The trim removed 6 bases at V and 3 bases at J, leaving 12 bases unmatched. This CDR3 has 16 residues. From germline, CDR1 is MNHEY and CDR2 SMNVEV (reference sequence). CDR3 sequence (DNA): TGTGCCAGCAGGGACAAGGACAGGGGAACTATCTACGAGCAGTACTTC. This gives the protein CASRDKDRGTIYEQYF.

This clone occurred once. The rearrangement uses TRBV28 and TRBJ1-6; TRBD1 agrees at 9 bases. Germline trimming cut 6 bases from V and 6 bases from J; bases unmatched to any gene: 15. This CDR3 is built from 18 residues. Germline-derived CDR1 and CDR2 are MDHEN and SYDVKM. CDR3 residues: CASSLGGGQGGSNSPLHF. DNA for the CDR3: TGTGCCAGCAGCCTAGGGGGGGGACAGGGCGGTTCTAATTCACCCCTCCACTTT.

V usage is TRBV19 and J usage is TRBJ1-5, with 9 nucleotides matching TRBD1. This CDR3 contains 13 residues. The germline gives CDR1 LNHDA, CDR2 SQIVND (reference sequence). V was pared by 5 bases and J by 5 bases, with 1 base of the junction left unmatched. As DNA, the CDR3 is TGTGCCAGTAGTTGGGACAGGGATCAGCCCCAGCATTTT. Amino acid sequence: CASSWDRDQPQHF.

CDR3 residues: CASSMRASGSRVGSEQYF. The CDR3 coding sequence is TGTGCCAGTAGTATGAGGGCAAGCGGGAGTAGGGTAGGGAGCGAGCAGTACTTC. The chain uses TRBV19 and TRBJ2-7, with 8 positions matching TRBD2. The CDR3 loop spans 18 amino acids. Per germline, CDR1 LNHDA and CDR2 SQIVND (reference sequence). V was clipped by 3 bases and J by 6 bases; unmatched bases: 19.

This clone was detected once. The V and J genes are TRBV19 and TRBJ1-1; 8 positions agree with TRBD1. The CDR3 spans 15 residues. The junction had 7 bases not matched to a gene; V was cut back by 7 bases and J by 0 bases. Germline lookup yields CDR1 LNHDA and CDR2 SQIVND (reference sequence). The CDR3 spells CASIQGGWLNTEAFF. The DNA for the CDR3 is TGTGCCAGTATACAGGGGGGTTGGTTGAACACTGAAGCTTTCTTT.

The chain uses TRBV7-2 and TRBJ1-2; D might be TRBD1 (6 bases). Trimming pared 2 bases from V and 3 bases from J, leaving 10 bases between. CDR3 length equals 14 residues. Germline CDR1 is SGHTA and CDR2 is FQGNSA. The CDR3 reads CASSLLTGYYGYTF. The CDR3, as DNA: TGTGCCAGCAGCTTATTGACAGGCTACTATGGCTACACCTTC.

V and J are TRBV4-1 and TRBJ1-6; TRBD1 aligns across 11 bases. V lost 3 bases and J lost 3; bases outside the gene matches: 1. Germline values: CDR1 MGHRA, CDR2 YSYEKL. The CDR3 runs 16 residues. DNA for the CDR3: TGCGCCAGCAGCCAGGGACAGGGGGGCTATAATTCACCCCTCCACTTT. This sequence encodes CASSQGQGGYNSPLHF.

This clone has only one observation. Different DNA sequences within this sample yield the same CDR3. The CDR3 nucleotides are TGCGCCAGCAGTCTGGATGGGCAGCCCAACACTGAAGCTTTCTTT. Protein product: CASSLDGQPNTEAFF. The chain is built from TRBV5-1 and TRBJ1-1; no definite D call. The CDR3 contains 15 residues. Trimming took off 5 bases at V and 2 bases at J, with 16 bases between the two ends. Germline lookup yields CDR1 SGHRS and CDR2 YFSETQ.

V gene TRBV5-6 combines with J gene TRBJ1-3; unclear D gene. The CDR3 runs 16 residues. V was cut by 0 bases and J by 0 bases, with 10 bases left in between. Per germline, CDR1 SGHDT and CDR2 YYEEEE. CDR3: CASSLEGASSGNTIYF. The CDR3 DNA sequence: TGTGCCAGCAGCTTGGAGGGAGCGAGCTCTGGAAACACCATATATTTT.

In its sample, this clone was seen a few times. This specimen includes other DNA sequences encoding the same CDR3. The genes are TRBV2 and TRBJ1-6; 9 nucleotides match TRBD1. The ends lost 6 bases at V and 6 bases at J; junction bases unmatched: 6. This CDR3 has 15 amino acids. The germline V gene has CDR1 SNHLY and CDR2 FYNNEI. The CDR3 nucleotides are TGTGCCAGCAGCACCGGGACAGGGTCTAATTCACCCCTCCACTTT. It encodes CASSTGTGSNSPLHF.

The chain joins TRBV7-9 to TRBJ1-5, with D possibly matching TRBD1 (6 bases). In germline, CDR1 is SEHNR, CDR2 FQNEAQ (reference sequence). Trimming shortened V by 5 bases and J by 1 base, and 9 bases separated the two germline ends. CDR3 size: 14 residues. In DNA form, the CDR3 reads TGTGCCAGCAGCATACAGGGAAGCAATCAGCCCCAGCATTTT. Translation gives CASSIQGSNQPQHF.